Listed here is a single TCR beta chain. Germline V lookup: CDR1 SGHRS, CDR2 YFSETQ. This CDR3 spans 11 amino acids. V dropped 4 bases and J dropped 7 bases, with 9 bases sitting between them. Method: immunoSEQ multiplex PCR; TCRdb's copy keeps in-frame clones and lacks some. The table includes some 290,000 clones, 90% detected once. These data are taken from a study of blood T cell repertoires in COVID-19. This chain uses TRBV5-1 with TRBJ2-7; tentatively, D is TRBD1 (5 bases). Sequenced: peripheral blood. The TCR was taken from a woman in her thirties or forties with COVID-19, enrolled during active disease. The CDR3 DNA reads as TGCGCCAGCAGCGCGTCAGGGGAGCAGTACTTC. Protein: CASSASGEQYF.